The entry that follows covers one T cell receptor beta chain sequence. What it binds is not known. The sample belongs to a study of cytomegalovirus exposure and HLA in healthy donors. Findings of the study overall: Most TCR sequences were rare, but some public TCRs occurred in many donors. In the 120 or so validation repertoires, about 94% of cluster scores exceeded 0, per a later analysis.

Method: immunoSEQ multiplex PCR; TCRdb's copy keeps in-frame clones and lacks some. The sample has 90,000 to 130,000 clones; approximately 95% are singletons. Trimming took 5 bases from V and 8 from J, leaving 13 bases between them. The CDR3 covers 14 residues. CDR1 is SGHVS and CDR2 is FQNEAQ in the germline V gene. Sequencing was performed on PBMCs. The clonotype originates from a woman aged 18-29 years in good health and CMV-seronegative. The chain joins TRBV7-8 to TRBJ1-6; D might be TRBD1 (6 bases). CDR3 residues: CASSAHGQYSPLHF. CDR3 nucleotide sequence: TGTGCCAGCAGCGCCCACGGACAGTATTCACCCCTCCACTTT.